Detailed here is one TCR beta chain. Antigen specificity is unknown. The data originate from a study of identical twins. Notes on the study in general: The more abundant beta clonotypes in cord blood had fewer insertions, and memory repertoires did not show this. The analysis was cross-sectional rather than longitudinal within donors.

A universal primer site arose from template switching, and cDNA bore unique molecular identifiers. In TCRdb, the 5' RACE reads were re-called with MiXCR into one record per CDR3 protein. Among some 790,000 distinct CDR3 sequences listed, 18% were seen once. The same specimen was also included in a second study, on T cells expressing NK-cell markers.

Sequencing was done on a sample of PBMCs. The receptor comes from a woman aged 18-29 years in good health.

This CDR3 is CASSQGTAAYEQYF. The CDR3 nucleotides are TGCGCCAGCAGCCAGGGGACAGCCGCCTACGAGCAGTACTTC. This rearrangement joins TRBV5-1 to TRBJ2-7; 7 positions agree with TRBD1. CDR3 size: 14 residues. With 4 bases clipped from V and 2 bases from J, the junction kept 6 bases outside the gene matches. The germline gives CDR1 SGHRS, CDR2 YFSETQ.